One and the same sample provided the 9 T cell receptor beta chains below, sequenced in a study of blood T cells in healthy people across ages. For the second PCR, which ran for 7 to 11 cycles, a sample-barcoded 5' primer and a J-beta primer mix were used. From the 5' RACE reads, TCRdb called clonotypes with MiXCR, one entry per CDR3 protein. The sample has about a million distinct CDR3 sequences; around 48% are singletons. Source material: blood. All receptors come from a man aged 25-45 years in good health.

The V call is TRBV6-1, the J call TRBJ1-5; no clear D gene. Germline V CDR1 and CDR2: MNHNS, SASEGT. The ends were cut back, 4 bases at V and 5 bases at J, with 18 bases in the middle. There are 16 residues in the CDR3. CDR3 sequence: CASSVSGIKQYQPQHF. The CDR3 nucleotides read TGTGCCAGCAGTGTGTCGGGGATAAAGCAATATCAGCCCCAGCATTTT.

The CDR3: CASSFQRGSNNEQYF. Here the CDR3 DNA reads TGTGCCAGCAGTTTCCAGCGGGGGTCAAACAATGAGCAGTACTTC. V usage is TRBV12-3 or TRBV12-4 and J usage is TRBJ2-7; 8 bases fit TRBD2. The CDR3 is 15 amino acids. Trimming removed 3 bases from V and 7 bases from J; junction bases left unmatched: 11.

The chain joins TRBV11-2 to TRBJ1-4; possible D gene TRBD1, 5 bases. CDR3 length equals 13 residues. Germline CDR1 reads SGHAT; CDR2 reads FQNNGV. Deletions cut 0 bases from V and 12 bases from J, with 11 bases between. CDR3 sequence: CASSLESSGELFF. CDR3 bases: TGTGCCAGCAGCTTAGAAAGCTCGGGGGAACTGTTTTTT.

The chain has TRBV3-1 and TRBJ1-1; D is undetermined. Deletions cut 3 bases from V and 1 base from J, with 9 bases between. The CDR3 covers 14 residues. Looked up from germline, CDR1 is LGHDT and CDR2 is YNNKEL (reference sequence). CDR3 sequence (DNA): TGTGCCAGCAGCCACGGACTCCGGAACACTGAAGCTTTCTTT. This gives the protein CASSHGLRNTEAFF.

With respect to this clonotype: Being one base from a much bigger clone, this may be a read error. The chain couples TRBV11-3 to TRBJ2-5; D is perhaps TRBD1 or TRBD2 (5 bases each). The CDR3 has 17 amino acids. Trimming shortened V by 8 bases and J by 3 bases, and 25 bases separated the two germline ends. CDR1 SGHNT and CDR2 YENEEA come from the germline V gene. CDR3 sequence reads: CASLGPPPMGVKETQYF. CDR3 coding DNA: TGTGCCAGCCTTGGCCCCCCCCCCATGGGGGTCAAAGAGACCCAGTACTTC.

This sequence joins TRBV3-1 and TRBJ2-3, with D tentatively TRBD2 (6 bases). The CDR3 totals 13 residues. Trimming took 8 bases from V and 0 from J, leaving 9 bases between them. The germline V gene has CDR1 LGHDT and CDR2 YNNKEL (reference sequence). The CDR3 nucleotides are TGTGCCAGCGGGGGGACTAGCACAGATACGCAGTATTTT. It yields the protein CASGGTSTDTQYF.

The chain links TRBV4-1 to TRBJ2-4; 7 bases agree with TRBD1. Germline V CDR1 and CDR2: MGHRA, YSYEKL. The CDR3 contains 14 residues. J lost 7 bases, V lost 4 bases, and 7 bases had no gene match. Here the CDR3 DNA reads TGCGCCAGCAGCCGAGACAGGGTAGGGAACATTCAGTACTTC. Translating it yields CASSRDRVGNIQYF.

As to this clonotype: A much bigger clone sits one base away, suggesting this may be a read error. The chain couples TRBV21-1 to TRBJ1-5; the DNA was not compared with TRBD1, the D call given in the table. TRBV21-1 is annotated as a pseudogene. The CDR3 contains 16 residues. The chain's CDR3 is CASSREDRGWVLPQHF. The CDR3 DNA follows: TGTGCCAGCAGCAGAGAGGACAGGGGGTGGGTTCTGCCCCAGCATTTT.

The V gene is TRBV20-1, the J gene TRBJ1-2; D might be TRBD1 (5 bases). The CDR3 is 12 amino acids. Trimming took 5 bases from V and 8 from J, leaving 15 bases between them. Germline V gene data show CDR1 as DFQATT and CDR2 as SNEGSKA (reference sequence). The CDR3 DNA follows: TGCAGTGCTGGACCTTTTCGGGGGGGCTACACCTTC. Protein sequence: CSAGPFRGGYTF.